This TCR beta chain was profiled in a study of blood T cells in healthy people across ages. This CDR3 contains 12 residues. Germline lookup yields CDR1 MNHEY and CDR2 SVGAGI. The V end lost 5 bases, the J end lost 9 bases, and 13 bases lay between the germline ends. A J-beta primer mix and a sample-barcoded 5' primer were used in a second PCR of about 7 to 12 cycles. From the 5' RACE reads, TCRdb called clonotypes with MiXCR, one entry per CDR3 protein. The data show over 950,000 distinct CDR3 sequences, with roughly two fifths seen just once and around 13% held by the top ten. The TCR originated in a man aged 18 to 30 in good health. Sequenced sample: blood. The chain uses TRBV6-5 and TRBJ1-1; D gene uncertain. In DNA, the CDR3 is TGTGCCAGCAGTGCTGCGGGCTTCCAAGCTTTCTTT. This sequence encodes CASSAAGFQAFF.